The entry that follows covers one T cell receptor beta chain sequence. Trimming cost V 7 bases and J 0 bases, with 15 bases left between them. Germline CDR1 SGHVS, CDR2 FQNEAQ. This CDR3 comprises 15 residues. Produced via immunoSEQ multiplex PCR; TCRdb's table is partial and in-frame only. The repertoire holds under 50,000 clones, approximately 93% seen once, with around 2.1% in the top ten. The sample belongs to a study of cytomegalovirus exposure and HLA in healthy donors. The sequencing sample was made of PBMCs. This sequence originates from a woman between 18 and 29 years old in good health and CMV-seronegative. V gene TRBV7-8 combines with J gene TRBJ1-1, with D perhaps TRBD1 (6 bases). CDR3 residues: CASTLQGEVNTEAFF. The CDR3 DNA reads as TGTGCCAGCACCCTACAGGGTGAAGTGAACACTGAAGCTTTCTTT. Drawing the rest from reference TRBV7-8 and TRBJ1-1, the complete variable domain is GAGVSQSPRYKVAKRGQDVALRCDPISGHVSLFWYQQALGQGPEFLTYFQNEAQLDKSGLPSDRFFAERPEGSVSTLKIQRTQQEDSAVYLCASTLQGEVNTEAFFGQGTRLTVV.